The clone carrying this T cell receptor beta chain is a singleton in its sample. This specimen belongs to a study of somatic mutations in cytotoxic T cells in rheumatoid arthritis. The V and J ends lost 4 bases and 7 bases, in that order; junction bases with no gene match: 8. Per germline, CDR1 PRHDT and CDR2 FYEKMQ (reference sequence). The CDR3 totals 16 residues. TCRdb's table, derived via immunoSEQ multiplex PCR, lists solely in-frame clones and lacks some. Counted here are 3,000 to 4,000 clones, over 85% occurring once; the ten biggest clones make up around 6.9%. The genes are TRBV13 and TRBJ2-2, with TRBD1 identical over 11 bases. The clonotype was recovered from an older woman with rheumatoid arthritis. Sequenced input: CD8+ T cells sorted from blood. In DNA, the CDR3 is TGTGCCAGCAGCTCACCCGGGACAGGGGGGATCGGGGAGCTGTTTTTT. Protein sequence: CASSSPGTGGIGELFF.